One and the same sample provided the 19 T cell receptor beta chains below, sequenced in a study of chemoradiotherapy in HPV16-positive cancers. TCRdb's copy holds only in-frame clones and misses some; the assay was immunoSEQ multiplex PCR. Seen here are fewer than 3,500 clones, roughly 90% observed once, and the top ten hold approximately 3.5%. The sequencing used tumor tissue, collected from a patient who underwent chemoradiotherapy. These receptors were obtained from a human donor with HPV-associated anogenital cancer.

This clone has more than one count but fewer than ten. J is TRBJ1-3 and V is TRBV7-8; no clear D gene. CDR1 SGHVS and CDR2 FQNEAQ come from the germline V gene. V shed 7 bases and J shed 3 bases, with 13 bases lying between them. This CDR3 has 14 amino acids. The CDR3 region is CASTRTEFGNTIYF. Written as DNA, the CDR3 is TGTGCCAGCACCCGAACAGAGTTTGGAAACACCATATATTTT.

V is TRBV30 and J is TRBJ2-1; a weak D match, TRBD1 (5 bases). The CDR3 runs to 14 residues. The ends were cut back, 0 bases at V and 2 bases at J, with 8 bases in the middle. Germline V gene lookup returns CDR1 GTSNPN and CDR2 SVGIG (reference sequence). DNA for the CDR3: TGTGCCTGGAGTGTAGGGGATGCCTACAATGAGCAGTTCTTC. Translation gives CAWSVGDAYNEQFF.

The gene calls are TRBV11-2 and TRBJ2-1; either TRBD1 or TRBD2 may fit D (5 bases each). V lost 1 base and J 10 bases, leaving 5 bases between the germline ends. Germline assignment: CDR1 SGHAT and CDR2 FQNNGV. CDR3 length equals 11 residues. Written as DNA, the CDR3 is TGTGCCAGCAGCTTAGGGGGGGAGCAGTTCTTC. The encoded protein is CASSLGGEQFF.

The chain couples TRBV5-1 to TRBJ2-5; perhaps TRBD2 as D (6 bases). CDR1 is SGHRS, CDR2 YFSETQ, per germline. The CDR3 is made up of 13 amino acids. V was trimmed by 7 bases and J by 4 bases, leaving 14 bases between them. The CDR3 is CASSREIRETQYF. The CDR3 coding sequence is TGCGCCAGCTCCCGGGAGATTAGAGAGACCCAGTACTTC. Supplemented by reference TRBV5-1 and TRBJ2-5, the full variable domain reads KAGVTQTPRYLIKTRGQQVTLSCSPISGHRSVSWYQQTPGQGLQFLFEYFSETQRNKGNFPGRFSGRQFSNSRSEMNVSTLELGDSALYLCASSREIRETQYFGPGTRLLVL.

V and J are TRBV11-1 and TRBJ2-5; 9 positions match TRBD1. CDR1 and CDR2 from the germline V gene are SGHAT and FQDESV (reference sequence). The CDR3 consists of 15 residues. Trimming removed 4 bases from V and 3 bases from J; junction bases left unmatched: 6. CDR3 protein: CASSSDRDREETQYF. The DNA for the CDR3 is TGTGCCAGCAGCTCGGACCGGGACAGGGAAGAGACCCAGTACTTC.

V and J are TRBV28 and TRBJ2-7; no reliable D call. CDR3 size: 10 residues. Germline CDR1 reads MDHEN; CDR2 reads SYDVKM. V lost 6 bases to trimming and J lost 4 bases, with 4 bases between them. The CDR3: CASRAYEQYF. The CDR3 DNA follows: TGTGCCAGCAGGGCTTACGAGCAGTACTTC.

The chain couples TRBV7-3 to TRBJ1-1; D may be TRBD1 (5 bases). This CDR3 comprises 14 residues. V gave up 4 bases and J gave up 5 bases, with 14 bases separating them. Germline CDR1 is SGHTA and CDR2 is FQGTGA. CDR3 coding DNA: TGTGCCAGCAGCTCAGGTATCGAGGGGACTGAAGCTTTCTTT. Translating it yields CASSSGIEGTEAFF.

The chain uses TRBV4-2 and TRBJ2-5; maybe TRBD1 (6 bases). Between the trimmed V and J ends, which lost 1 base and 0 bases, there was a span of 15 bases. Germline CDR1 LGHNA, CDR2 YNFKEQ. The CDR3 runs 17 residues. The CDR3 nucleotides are TGTGCCAGCAGCCAAGGAACAGGGACCTCGTACCAAGAGACCCAGTACTTC. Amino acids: CASSQGTGTSYQETQYF.

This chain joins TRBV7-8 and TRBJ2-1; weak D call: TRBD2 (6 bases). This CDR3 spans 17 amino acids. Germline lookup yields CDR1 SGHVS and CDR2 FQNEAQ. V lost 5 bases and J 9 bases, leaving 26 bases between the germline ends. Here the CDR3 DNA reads TGTGCCAGCAGCCCTAGAAGGCGGGGAATAGCGAAGAGTGAGCAGTTCTTC. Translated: CASSPRRRGIAKSEQFF.

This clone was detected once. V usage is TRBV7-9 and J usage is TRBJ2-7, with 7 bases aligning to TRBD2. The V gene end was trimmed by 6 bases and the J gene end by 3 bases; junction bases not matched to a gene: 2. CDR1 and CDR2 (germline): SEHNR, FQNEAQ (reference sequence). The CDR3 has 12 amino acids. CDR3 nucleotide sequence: TGTGCCAGCAGGGCTAGCGGCTACGAGCAGTACTTC. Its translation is CASRASGYEQYF.

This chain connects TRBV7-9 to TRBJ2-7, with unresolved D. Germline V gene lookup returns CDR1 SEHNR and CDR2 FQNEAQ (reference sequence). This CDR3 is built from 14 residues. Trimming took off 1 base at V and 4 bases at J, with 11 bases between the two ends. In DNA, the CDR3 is TGTGCCAGCAGCTTAGGCAGGCTGGAATACGAGCAGTACTTC. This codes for CASSLGRLEYEQYF.

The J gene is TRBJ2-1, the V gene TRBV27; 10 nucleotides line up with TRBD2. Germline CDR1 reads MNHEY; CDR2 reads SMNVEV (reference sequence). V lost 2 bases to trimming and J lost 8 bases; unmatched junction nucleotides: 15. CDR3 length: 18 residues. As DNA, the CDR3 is TGTGCCAGCAGTTTAAAGGCTAGCGGGGGCCGAGGCAAGTATGAGCAGTTCTTC. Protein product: CASSLKASGGRGKYEQFF.

CDR3 region: CASSLSLGSSYEQYF. CDR3 in DNA: TGTGCCAGCAGCTTGTCCCTAGGCTCTTCCTACGAGCAGTACTTC. This sequence joins TRBV5-6 and TRBJ2-7; no clear D gene. The V gene lost 1 base and the J gene lost 1 base, with 12 bases spanning the gap. CDR1 and CDR2 (germline): SGHDT, YYEEEE. The CDR3 totals 15 residues.

The CDR3 sequence is CAGVGLGTGSYGYTF. CDR3 nucleotides: TGTGCCGGGGTCGGTCTCGGGACAGGGTCCTATGGCTACACCTTC. J is TRBJ1-2 and V is TRBV30; 9 bases are shared with TRBD1. Germline V gene lookup returns CDR1 GTSNPN and CDR2 SVGIG (reference sequence). The CDR3 runs to 15 residues. V shed 8 bases, J shed 4 bases, and the junction held 14 bases outside the gene matches.

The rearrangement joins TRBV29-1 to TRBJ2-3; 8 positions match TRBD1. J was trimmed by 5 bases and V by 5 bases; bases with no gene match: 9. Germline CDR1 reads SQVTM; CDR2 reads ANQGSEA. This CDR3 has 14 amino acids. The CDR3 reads CSVLYIDRGDTQYF. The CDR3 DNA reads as TGCAGCGTTCTATATATAGACAGGGGAGATACGCAGTATTTT.

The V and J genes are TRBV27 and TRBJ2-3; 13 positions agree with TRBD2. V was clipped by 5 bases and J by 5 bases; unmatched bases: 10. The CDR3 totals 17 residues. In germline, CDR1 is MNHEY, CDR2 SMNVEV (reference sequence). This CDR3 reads CASSPSGTSGMEDTQYF. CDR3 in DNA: TGTGCCAGCAGTCCATCCGGGACTAGCGGGATGGAAGATACGCAGTATTTT.

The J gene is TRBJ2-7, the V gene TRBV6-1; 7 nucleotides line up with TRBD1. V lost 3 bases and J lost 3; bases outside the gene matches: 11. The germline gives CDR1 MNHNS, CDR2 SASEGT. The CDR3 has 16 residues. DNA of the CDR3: TGTGCCAGCAGTGATCGACAGGGTATCAGAGTCTACGAGCAGTACTTC. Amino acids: CASSDRQGIRVYEQYF.

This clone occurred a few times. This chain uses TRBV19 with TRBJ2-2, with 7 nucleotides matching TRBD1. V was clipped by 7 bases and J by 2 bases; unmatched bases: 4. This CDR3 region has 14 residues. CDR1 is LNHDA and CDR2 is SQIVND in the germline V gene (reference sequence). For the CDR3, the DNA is TGTGCCAGTATCGGACAGGCTAACACCGGGGAGCTGTTTTTT. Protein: CASIGQANTGELFF.

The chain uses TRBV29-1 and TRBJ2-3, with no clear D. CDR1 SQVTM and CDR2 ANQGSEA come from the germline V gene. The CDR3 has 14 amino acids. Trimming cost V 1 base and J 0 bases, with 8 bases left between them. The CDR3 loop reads CSVEGQYSTDTQYF. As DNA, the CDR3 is TGCAGCGTTGAAGGCCAGTACAGCACAGATACGCAGTATTTT.